This T cell receptor beta chain was identified during a study of blood T cell repertoires in COVID-19. About the research overall: Spain, Italy and the United States supplied samples that represented acute and convalescent COVID-19. T cells, B-cell-depleted T cells, or PBMCs supplied cDNA or gDNA.

Per the original methods: By means of reference gene primer amplification, nucleated cell counts were estimated. Sequenced by immunoSEQ multiplex PCR; TCRdb stores in-frame clones only, minus some. V and J calls and clone size are copied from that table; D and trimming were computed from the DNA. Found here are nearly 50,000 clones, about 88% of them singletons; the top ten hold about 5%. Trimming took off 6 bases at V and 1 base at J, with 9 bases between the two ends. Germline CDR1 reads ENHRY; CDR2 reads SYGVKD. The length of the CDR3 is 14 residues. What was sequenced was peripheral blood. The chain employs TRBV10-3 and TRBJ2-2; a possible D gene is TRBD1 (6 bases). The TCR was taken from a man aged 40-49 years with active COVID-19. The CDR3 loop reads CAIRQGQNTGELFF. The DNA of the CDR3 is TGTGCCATCAGACAGGGACAGAACACCGGGGAGCTGTTTTTT.